The 15 T cell receptor beta chains presented below share a single source sample, sequenced in a study of OX40 agonist ivuxolimab in advanced cancers. TCRdb keeps only in-frame clones here, not all; method: immunoSEQ multiplex PCR. The table has 65,000 to 80,000 clones, roughly 84% seen once. The sample consisted of CD4+ or CD8+ T cells sorted from blood, taken in a trial of the OX40 agonist ivuxolimab. The receptors derive from an adult with an advanced solid tumor such as melanoma, head and neck, liver or kidney cancer.

With respect to this clone: Within the sample, other DNA sequences also encode this same CDR3. CDR3 protein: CATSRGTGSDAKNIQYF. CDR3 nucleotides: TGTGCCACCAGCAGGGGGACAGGGAGTGATGCCAAAAACATTCAGTACTTC. The rearrangement uses TRBV15 and TRBJ2-4; 9 nucleotides line up with TRBD1. V trimming: 3 bases; J trimming: 1 base; junction bases outside the gene matches: 7. CDR1 and CDR2 from the germline V gene are LNHNV and YYDKDF (reference sequence). The CDR3 contains 17 residues.

The chain has TRBV27 and TRBJ2-4, with D possibly matching TRBD2 (7 bases). The V gene lost 8 bases and the J gene lost 8 bases, with 22 bases spanning the gap. CDR3 size: 15 residues. Germline CDR1 MNHEY, CDR2 SMNVEV (reference sequence). The CDR3 reads CASSPRAGAWDIQYF. In nucleotides, the CDR3 is TGTGCCAGCTCTCCCCGGGCGGGGGCATGGGACATTCAGTACTTC.

The chain recombines TRBV29-1 with TRBJ2-7, with 11 bases that match TRBD1. Per germline, CDR1 SQVTM and CDR2 ANQGSEA. This CDR3 spans 17 amino acids. The ends lost 7 bases at V and 2 bases at J; junction bases unmatched: 16. CDR3 loop: CSARYGGQGESPYEQYF. CDR3 DNA sequence: TGCAGCGCCAGGTATGGGGGACAGGGGGAAAGTCCCTACGAGCAGTACTTC.

Regarding this clone: The CDR3 carries no conserved terminal phenylalanine or tryptophan, so it likely arises from a read error. This sequence joins TRBV4-2 and TRBJ1-2; tentatively, D is TRBD1 (6 bases). Germline V gene lookup returns CDR1 LGHNA and CDR2 YNFKEQ. V was cut by 0 bases and J by 4 bases, with 12 bases left in between. The CDR3 length is 15 residues. The CDR3 region is CASSQESGTSYGYTL. CDR3 nucleotides: TGTGCCAGCAGCCAAGAATCAGGGACAAGCTATGGCTACACCCTC.

The J gene is TRBJ2-7, the V gene TRBV2, with 8 bases that match TRBD1. Trimming removed 9 bases from V and 5 bases from J; junction bases left unmatched: 12. The germline V gene has CDR1 SNHLY and CDR2 FYNNEI. The CDR3 extends over 14 amino acids. CDR3: CASHSDGQGHEQYF. As DNA, the CDR3 is TGTGCCAGTCACTCAGATGGACAGGGACACGAGCAGTACTTC.

The chain employs TRBV6-5 and TRBJ1-1; tentative D call: TRBD1 (6 bases). The CDR3 spans 14 residues. Germline V gives CDR1 MNHEY, CDR2 SVGAGI. V lost 6 bases to trimming and J lost 3 bases, with 14 bases between them. The CDR3: CASRESGGHTEAFF. The CDR3 DNA is TGTGCCAGCAGGGAGAGCGGGGGGCACACTGAAGCTTTCTTT.

The chain has TRBV23-1 and TRBJ1-1; D is ambiguous. TRBV23-1 is placed among ORFs of uncertain function. Trimming removed 3 bases from V and 0 bases from J, with 14 bases in between. The CDR3 loop spans 16 amino acids. The CDR3, as DNA: TGCGCCAGCAGTCATAATCCAAGGACGGTGAACACTGAAGCTTTCTTT. The encoded protein is CASSHNPRTVNTEAFF.

CDR3 sequence: CASSQGTGVNSGEQFF. Written as DNA, the CDR3 is TGTGCCAGCAGCCAGGGGACAGGGGTTAATTCTGGTGAGCAGTTCTTC. This chain connects TRBV7-2 to TRBJ2-1; 10 positions match TRBD1. Germline assignment: CDR1 SGHTA and CDR2 FQGNSA. The CDR3 covers 16 residues. V gave up 5 bases and J gave up 9 bases; unmatched junction bases: 13.

The chain couples TRBV28 to TRBJ1-1; D is unclear. Germline CDR1 reads MDHEN; CDR2 reads SYDVKM. CDR3 size: 12 residues. V was clipped by 2 bases and J by 7 bases, with 8 bases between them. The CDR3 loop is CASSLQGYEAFF. CDR3 nucleotide sequence: TGTGCCAGCAGTTTACAAGGGTATGAAGCTTTCTTT.

This rearrangement joins TRBV10-2 to TRBJ1-5, with D perhaps TRBD1 (5 bases). The germline CDR1 and CDR2 sequences are WSHSY and SAAADI. Trimming took 3 bases from V and 4 from J, leaving 10 bases between them. This CDR3 has 14 residues. The CDR3 nucleotides are TGCGCCAGCAGTGACGTGAAGGGGAATCAGCCCCAGCATTTT. It yields the protein CASSDVKGNQPQHF.

This chain joins TRBV5-4 and TRBJ1-2; D unclear. Germline V gene data show CDR1 as SGHNT and CDR2 as YYREEE (reference sequence). Trimming left V 3 bases short and J 3 bases short, with 12 bases between. The CDR3 length is 14 residues. Written as DNA, the CDR3 is TGTGCCAGCAGCTCCGTTCCCTCTGACTATGGCTACACCTTC. Translation gives CASSSVPSDYGYTF.

This sequence joins TRBV5-6 and TRBJ1-2; a weak D match, TRBD1 (5 bases). There are 14 residues in the CDR3. Trimming took off 5 bases at V and 4 bases at J, with 15 bases between the two ends. Germline loops: CDR1 SGHDT, CDR2 YYEEEE. DNA for the CDR3: TGTGCCAGCAGGGCTCGGGGGTTAGGCTATGGCTACACCTTC. This translates into CASRARGLGYGYTF.

The chain combines TRBV27 with TRBJ1-2, with a possible D match to TRBD1 (6 bases). The length of the CDR3 is 17 residues. V dropped 6 bases and J dropped 7 bases, with 27 bases sitting between them. Germline CDR1 MNHEY, CDR2 SMNVEV (reference sequence). In DNA form, the CDR3 reads TGTGCCAGCAGACCTTACTCCGGGACACAAAACCGGGGTGGCTACACCTTC. Amino acid sequence: CASRPYSGTQNRGGYTF.

V and J are TRBV4-3 and TRBJ2-5, with D perhaps TRBD2 (5 bases). The end of the DNA is better explained by TRBJ2-7, so the J call may be wrong. Germline values: CDR1 LGHNA, CDR2 YSLEER. This CDR3 region has 15 residues. CDR3 in DNA: TGCGCCAGCAGCCAGTATGGAGGCGGACCATACGAGCAGTACTTC. Protein product: CASSQYGGGPYEQYF.

The V gene is TRBV19, the J gene TRBJ1-2, with D perhaps TRBD1 (6 bases). The CDR3 runs to 15 residues. CDR1 is LNHDA and CDR2 is SQIVND in the germline V gene (reference sequence). V shed 7 bases and J shed 4 bases, with 19 bases lying between them. CDR3 nucleotides: TGTGCCAGTACCGTTGTTAGCGGGGGCAGCTATGGCTACACCTTC. This codes for CASTVVSGGSYGYTF.